This entry describes one TCR beta chain. Its target is not known. The sample originates from a study of cytomegalovirus exposure and HLA in healthy donors. General study results and limits: In vitro assays verified that three CMV-associated chains recognized CMV antigens specifically.

V lost 4 bases and J 4 bases, leaving 23 bases between the germline ends. This CDR3 comprises 17 residues. Per germline, CDR1 SGHRS and CDR2 YFSETQ. The PCR was carried out with 60 Vbeta primers and 13 Jbeta primers. Sequencing was performed with immunoSEQ multiplex PCR; in TCRdb, only in-frame clones are kept and a portion is missing. The table shows fewer than 200,000 clones, with 84% occurring only once. Sample: PBMCs. The TCR comes from a man between 25 and 39 years old in good health and CMV-seronegative. The rearrangement uses TRBV5-1 and TRBJ1-2; tentatively, D is TRBD1 (6 bases). The CDR3 DNA is TGCGCCAGCAGCCCGGGCCCCACAGGGTTCGGGGCCTATGGCTACACCTTC. This encodes CASSPGPTGFGAYGYTF.